The 31 T cell receptor beta chains reported below all come from one sample, sequenced in a study of blood T cells in healthy people across ages. A second about 7 to 11 cycle PCR used barcoded and J-beta primers. TCRdb called the 5' RACE reads again in MiXCR, with one record for every CDR3 protein. The sample lists roughly 1,500,000 distinct CDR3 sequences, 34% occurring once. Sequencing was performed on blood. All receptors come from a woman in her 30s in good health.

This clonotype has only a few counts. The chain is built from TRBV28 and TRBJ1-4, with no clear D. The germline V gene encodes CDR1 MDHEN and CDR2 SYDVKM. V lost 3 bases, J lost 5 bases, and 7 bases lay in between. CDR3 length: 13 amino acids. For the CDR3, the DNA is TGTGCCAGCAGTTTCGTGGAGAATGAAAAACTGTTTTTT. This translates into CASSFVENEKLFF.

The V gene is TRBV18, the J gene TRBJ2-7; D is perhaps TRBD1 or TRBD2 (5 bases each). Trimming removed 2 bases from V and 0 bases from J, with 11 bases in between. CDR3 size: 15 residues. The germline V gene has CDR1 KGHSH and CDR2 LQKENI. CDR3: CASSPGTTTSYEQYF. For the CDR3, the DNA is TGTGCCAGCTCACCAGGGACCACTACCTCCTACGAGCAGTACTTC.

Concerning this clonotype: The junction does not match germline at one end; this may be a read error. The V call is TRBV7-2, the J call TRBJ1-2; 8 nucleotides line up with TRBD1. Germline-derived CDR1 and CDR2 are SGHTA and FQGNSA. The CDR3 is 15 amino acids. The CDR3 here is CASSVYDRGGYGDTF. CDR3 nucleotides: TGTGCCAGCAGCGTGTACGACAGGGGAGGGTATGGCGACACCTTC.

The chain combines TRBV12-3 or TRBV12-4 with TRBJ1-1, with D maybe TRBD1 (5 bases). The length of the CDR3 is 13 residues. V lost 3 bases to trimming and J lost 7 bases, with 12 bases between them. CDR3 amino acids: CASSFYGTREAFF. CDR3 DNA: TGTGCCAGCAGTTTTTATGGGACCCGTGAAGCTTTCTTT.

The CDR3 loop is CASSPGGLEAFF. The CDR3 nucleotides are TGTGCCAGCAGTCCCGGCGGGCTCGAAGCTTTCTTT. This chain joins TRBV4-2 and TRBJ1-1; D uncertain. Germline V gene data show CDR1 as LGHNA and CDR2 as YNFKEQ. V gave up 6 bases and J gave up 8 bases, with 13 bases separating them. This CDR3 contains 12 residues.

In regard to this clonotype: A much larger clonotype is one base distant, so this may be a read error. Here the CDR3 DNA reads TGCAGTGCTACAGACTACAGTGAGCAGTTCTTC. Its translation is CSATDYSEQFF. V usage is TRBV20-1 and J usage is TRBJ2-1; weak D call: TRBD2 (5 bases). There are 11 residues in the CDR3. CDR1 is DFQATT and CDR2 is SNEGSKA in the germline V gene (reference sequence).

This chain uses TRBV4-2 with TRBJ2-1; TRBD2 is a possible D gene (5 bases). This CDR3 region has 17 residues. V lost 0 bases, J lost 1 base, and 13 bases lay in between. Per the germline V gene, CDR1 is LGHNA and CDR2 is YNFKEQ. This CDR3 reads CASSQEDHLASYNEQFF. The CDR3 DNA reads as TGTGCCAGCAGCCAAGAGGACCATCTAGCATCCTACAATGAGCAGTTCTTC.

CDR3 in amino acids: CASSHLLGQRRDGYTF. The DNA of the CDR3 is TGTGCCAGCAGCCACCTCCTCGGACAGCGGAGGGATGGCTACACCTTC. The V and J genes are TRBV3-1 and TRBJ1-2; D may be TRBD1 (6 bases). Germline CDR1 is LGHDT and CDR2 is YNNKEL (reference sequence). V lost 3 bases to trimming and J lost 6 bases, with 20 bases between them. This CDR3 region has 16 residues.

The chain is built from TRBV30 and TRBJ2-1; 11 positions match TRBD2. Germline values: CDR1 GTSNPN, CDR2 SVGIG (reference sequence). With 1 base clipped from V and 5 bases from J, the junction kept 7 bases outside the gene matches. The CDR3 has 16 residues. The CDR3 protein is CAWSGRKGLADNEQFF. CDR3 DNA: TGTGCCTGGAGTGGGCGAAAGGGACTAGCGGACAATGAGCAGTTCTTC.

This chain links TRBV28 with TRBJ2-7; no reliable D call. This CDR3 has 12 amino acids. Per germline, CDR1 MDHEN and CDR2 SYDVKM. Trimming left V 2 bases short and J 9 bases short, with 11 bases between. The CDR3 nucleotides read TGTGCCAGCAGTTTAGGGGTCCATGGGCAGTACTTC. Residues: CASSLGVHGQYF.

The V call is TRBV20-1, the J call TRBJ2-7; 9 nucleotides align to TRBD1. The CDR3 extends over 12 amino acids. Germline V gene lookup returns CDR1 DFQATT and CDR2 SNEGSKA (reference sequence). The trim removed 6 bases at V and 4 bases at J, leaving 4 bases unmatched. The chain's CDR3 is CSANRGRYEQYF. The CDR3 DNA is TGCAGTGCAAACAGGGGGCGGTACGAGCAGTACTTC.

The rearrangement uses TRBV2 and TRBJ1-2, with no clear D. The CDR3 loop spans 14 amino acids. Germline CDR1 reads SNHLY; CDR2 reads FYNNEI. V was cut by 0 bases and J by 6 bases, with 11 bases left in between. This CDR3 is CASSEARTEDGYTF. CDR3 in DNA: TGTGCCAGCAGTGAAGCACGAACAGAAGATGGCTACACCTTC.

This chain links TRBV30 with TRBJ2-7; 8 nucleotides match TRBD2. This CDR3 is built from 13 residues. Unmatched junction bases numbered 7, after V lost 7 bases and J lost 2 bases. In germline, CDR1 is GTSNPN, CDR2 SVGIG (reference sequence). The CDR3 spells CALRRGETYEQYF. CDR3 DNA: TGTGCCTTGAGGCGGGGGGAGACCTACGAGCAGTACTTC.

J is TRBJ2-3 and V is TRBV9, with D possibly TRBD2 on 5 matching bases. Germline lookup yields CDR1 SGDLS and CDR2 YYNGEE. This CDR3 contains 14 residues. With 0 bases removed from V and 3 bases from J, the gap between germline ends came to 8 bases. For the CDR3, the DNA is TGTGCCAGCAGCGTAGGTGAGGGAACAGATACGCAGTATTTT. This codes for CASSVGEGTDTQYF.

This clonotype was seen a few times. The CDR3 loop is CASSYTGTNNEQFF. Written as DNA, the CDR3 is TGTGCCAGCAGCTATACCGGGACAAATAATGAGCAGTTCTTC. The chain carries TRBV7-9 and TRBJ2-1, with a weak D call TRBD1 (6 bases). Germline-derived CDR1 and CDR2 are SEHNR and FQNEAQ (reference sequence). Between the trimmed V and J ends, which lost 4 bases and 7 bases, there was a span of 14 bases. The CDR3 has 14 amino acids. The whole variable domain, remainder taken from reference TRBV7-9 and TRBJ2-1, is DTGVSQNPRHKITKRGQNVTFRCDPISEHNRLYWYRQTLGQGPEFLTYFQNEAQLEKSRLLSDRFSAERPKGSFSTLEIQRTEQGDSAMYLCASSYTGTNNEQFFGPGTRLTVL.

The chain links TRBV12-5 to TRBJ2-1, with D maybe TRBD1 (6 bases). This CDR3 comprises 16 residues. V lost 2 bases and J lost 2, with 13 bases in between. Germline CDR1 and CDR2: LGHNT and FRNRAP. The CDR3 DNA follows: TGTGCTAGTGGTTTGAATCAGGGGTCCCCCTACAATGAGCAGTTCTTC. This gives the protein CASGLNQGSPYNEQFF.

With regard to this clonotype: Its ends do not fully match the called genes, so a read error is possible. This rearrangement joins TRBV2 to TRBJ1-2, with no clear D. CDR3 length: 15 amino acids. Germline lookup yields CDR1 SNHLY and CDR2 FYNNEI. The CDR3 region is CASSELTWVNDGYTF. As DNA, the CDR3 is TGTGCCAGCAGTGAGCTTACCTGGGTTAACGATGGCTACACCTTC.

The CDR3 loop is CASSWGHNQPQHF. The CDR3 bases are TGTGCCAGCAGTTGGGGGCACAATCAGCCCCAGCATTTT. The chain has TRBV2 and TRBJ1-5, with D perhaps matching TRBD1 (6 bases). The CDR3 has 13 amino acids. Per the germline V gene, CDR1 is SNHLY and CDR2 is FYNNEI. V dropped 5 bases and J dropped 3 bases, with 8 bases sitting between them.

At least ten counts were recorded for this clonotype. The CDR3 loop reads CSARGQPGGSYEQYF. CDR3 coding DNA: TGCAGTGCTAGAGGACAGCCAGGGGGGTCCTACGAGCAGTACTTC. The chain employs TRBV20-1 and TRBJ2-7, with D tentatively TRBD1 (7 bases). Germline lookup yields CDR1 DFQATT and CDR2 SNEGSKA (reference sequence). This CDR3 contains 15 residues. V was pared by 1 base and J by 1 base, with 14 bases between.

This clonotype occurred once. The rearrangement uses TRBV29-1 and TRBJ1-4; perhaps TRBD1 as D (5 bases). This CDR3 contains 13 residues. Germline values: CDR1 SQVTM, CDR2 ANQGSEA. V lost 7 bases to trimming and J lost 6 bases, with 15 bases between them. CDR3 DNA sequence: TGCAGCGGTGGGACTCCTACAGATGAAAAACTGTTTTTT. It is translated as CSGGTPTDEKLFF.

There are a few counts of this clonotype. The chain is built from TRBV6-1 and TRBJ2-5; 9 nucleotides agree with TRBD1. The DNA end favors TRBJ2-7, so the J call may be wrong. This CDR3 has 14 residues. Looked up from germline, CDR1 is MNHNS and CDR2 is SASEGT. The CDR3 spells CASSDRTGVHEQYF. DNA for the CDR3: TGTGCCAGCAGTGACCGGACAGGGGTCCACGAGCAGTACTTC.

This clonotype was recorded at least ten times. A junction end diverges from the germline sequence, so it may reflect a read error. This chain connects TRBV7-4 to TRBJ2-1; TRBD2 matches at 9 bases. The germline V gene encodes CDR1 SGHVT and CDR2 SQSDAQ. The CDR3 sequence is 14 residues long. The chain's CDR3 is CASSLAGVNNEQFF. The CDR3, as DNA: TGTGCCAGCAGTTTAGCGGGAGTGAACAATGAGCAGTTCTTC.

The chain joins TRBV5-5 to TRBJ2-4; 7 bases are shared with TRBD1. Germline trimming cut 2 bases from V and 0 bases from J; bases unmatched to any gene: 5. Germline CDR1 SGHKS, CDR2 YYEKEE (reference sequence). This CDR3 region has 16 residues. As DNA, the CDR3 is TGTGCCAGCAGCTTAAAAGGGGGCCTAGCCAAAAACATTCAGTACTTC. Encoded protein: CASSLKGGLAKNIQYF.

The gene calls are TRBV29-1 and TRBJ2-1; 10 nucleotides align to TRBD2. CDR1 is SQVTM, CDR2 ANQGSEA, per germline. CDR3 length: 14 residues. The V gene end was trimmed by 6 bases and the J gene end by 4 bases; junction bases not matched to a gene: 6. CDR3 region: CSVDLAGVYNEQFF. The CDR3 DNA reads TGCAGCGTCGATCTAGCGGGAGTGTACAATGAGCAGTTCTTC.

This clonotype was seen a handful of times. The rearrangement joins TRBV28 to TRBJ2-5; weak D call: TRBD1 (5 bases). CDR1 and CDR2 from the germline V gene are MDHEN and SYDVKM. The CDR3 has 15 residues. V gave up 2 bases and J gave up 2 bases, with 12 bases separating them. CDR3 in amino acids: CASSLPSDMQETQYF. The CDR3 DNA reads as TGTGCCAGCAGTTTACCCTCGGACATGCAAGAGACCCAGTACTTC.

The genes are TRBV20-1 and TRBJ2-5, with 8 bases identical to TRBD1. With 8 bases clipped from V and 6 bases from J, the junction kept 11 bases outside the gene matches. Germline assignment: CDR1 DFQATT and CDR2 SNEGSKA (reference sequence). The CDR3 has 13 residues. CDR3: CSTLRQGIQTQYF. In DNA, the CDR3 is TGCAGTACCCTTCGACAGGGGATACAGACCCAGTACTTC.

This chain connects TRBV2 to TRBJ1-1; D gene uncertain. The germline V gene has CDR1 SNHLY and CDR2 FYNNEI. The CDR3 length is 13 residues. Trimming pared 11 bases from V and 1 base from J, leaving 14 bases between. The CDR3 DNA reads as TGTGCCGGGAGGAAGTTAGGGAACACTGAAGCTTTCTTT. Translated, it gives CAGRKLGNTEAFF.

V is TRBV2 and J is TRBJ1-2; D possibly corresponds to TRBD1 (6 bases). Deletions cut 0 bases from V and 2 bases from J, with 13 bases between. The CDR3 has 16 amino acids. Germline V gene data show CDR1 as SNHLY and CDR2 as FYNNEI. The CDR3 is CASSEAWTEENYGYTF. CDR3 in DNA: TGTGCCAGCAGTGAAGCGTGGACAGAGGAAAACTATGGCTACACCTTC.

This clonotype turned up a few times. The chain is built from TRBV3-1 and TRBJ2-1; D is possibly TRBD2 (6 bases). The germline CDR1 and CDR2 sequences are LGHDT and YNNKEL (reference sequence). The CDR3 spans 15 residues. The V end was cut by 4 bases, the J end by 4 bases, with 14 bases between. CDR3 residues: CASSRRWTNYNEQFF. The CDR3 DNA is TGTGCCAGCAGCCGTCGTTGGACTAATTACAATGAGCAGTTCTTC.

This clonotype showed up just a few times. V is TRBV6-1 and J is TRBJ2-3; D ambiguous. This CDR3 is built from 15 residues. CDR1 is MNHNS, CDR2 SASEGT, per germline. Between the trimmed V and J ends, which lost 0 bases and 4 bases, there was a span of 11 bases. The CDR3: CASSEAGRAADTQYF. In nucleotides, the CDR3 is TGTGCCAGCAGTGAAGCGGGTAGGGCTGCAGATACGCAGTATTTT.

There are many counts of this clonotype. The rearrangement joins TRBV20-1 to TRBJ2-7; D remains unclear. V shed 0 bases and J shed 7 bases, with 16 bases lying between them. This CDR3 is built from 14 residues. Germline CDR1 is DFQATT and CDR2 is SNEGSKA (reference sequence). The DNA for the CDR3 is TGCAGTGCTAGAGATCCAAGCGCCAAATGGGAGCAGTACTTC. The encoded protein is CSARDPSAKWEQYF.